This T cell receptor (beta chain) was identified during a study of shared T cell receptors in the human thymus. The repertoire was sequenced with immunoSEQ multiplex PCR; TCRdb's copy has only in-frame clones and lacks some. The table records hundreds of thousands of clones, more than 85% of them present only once. Input material: thymocytes. This clonotype originated in a human donor.

CDR3: CASSLPSGELAGDWYEQYF. The CDR3 nucleotides read TGTGCCAGCAGCCTACCATCGGGGGAACTAGCGGGAGATTGGTACGAGCAGTACTTC. The chain recombines TRBV7-9 with TRBJ2-7; 11 bases are a match to TRBD2. CDR3 length: 19 amino acids. Germline V gene sequence: CDR1 SEHNR, CDR2 FQNEAQ (reference sequence). J lost 4 bases, V lost 5 bases, and 19 bases had no gene match.